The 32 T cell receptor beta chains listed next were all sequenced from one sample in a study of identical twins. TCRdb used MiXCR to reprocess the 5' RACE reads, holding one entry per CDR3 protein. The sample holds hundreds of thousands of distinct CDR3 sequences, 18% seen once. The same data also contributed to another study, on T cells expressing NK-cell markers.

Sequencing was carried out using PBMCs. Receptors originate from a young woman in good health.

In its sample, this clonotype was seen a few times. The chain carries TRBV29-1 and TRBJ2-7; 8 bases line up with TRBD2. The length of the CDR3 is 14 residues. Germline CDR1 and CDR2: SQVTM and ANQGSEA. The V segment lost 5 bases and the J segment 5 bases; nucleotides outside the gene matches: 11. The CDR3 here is CSVTEAGVGHEQYF. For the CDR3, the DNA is TGCAGCGTTACTGAAGCGGGGGTGGGCCACGAGCAGTACTTC.

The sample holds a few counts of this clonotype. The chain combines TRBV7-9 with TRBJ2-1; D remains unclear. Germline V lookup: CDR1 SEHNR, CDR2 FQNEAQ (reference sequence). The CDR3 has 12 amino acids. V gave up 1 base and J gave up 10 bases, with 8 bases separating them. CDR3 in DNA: TGTGCCAGCAGCTTAGATTTTGAGGAGCAGTTCTTC. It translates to CASSLDFEEQFF.

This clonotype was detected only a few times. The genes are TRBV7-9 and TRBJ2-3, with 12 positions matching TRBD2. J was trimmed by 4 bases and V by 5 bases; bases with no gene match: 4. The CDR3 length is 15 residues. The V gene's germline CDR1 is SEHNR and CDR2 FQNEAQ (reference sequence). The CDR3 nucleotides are TGTGCCAGCAGCGTTGGACTAGCGGGGTCAGATACGCAGTATTTT. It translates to CASSVGLAGSDTQYF.

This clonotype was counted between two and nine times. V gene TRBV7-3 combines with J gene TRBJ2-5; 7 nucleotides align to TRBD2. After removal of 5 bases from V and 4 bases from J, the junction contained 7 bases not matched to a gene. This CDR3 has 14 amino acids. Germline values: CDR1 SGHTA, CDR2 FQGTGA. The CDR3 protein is CASSPTGEGETQYF. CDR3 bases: TGTGCCAGCAGCCCCACCGGGGAGGGAGAGACCCAGTACTTC.

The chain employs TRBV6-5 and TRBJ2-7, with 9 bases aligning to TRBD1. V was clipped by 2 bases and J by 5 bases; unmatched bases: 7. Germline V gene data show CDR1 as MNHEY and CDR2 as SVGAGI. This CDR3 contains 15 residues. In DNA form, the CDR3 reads TGTGCCAGCAGTTACCGGGACAGGGTATCCGACGAGCAGTACTTC. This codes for CASSYRDRVSDEQYF.

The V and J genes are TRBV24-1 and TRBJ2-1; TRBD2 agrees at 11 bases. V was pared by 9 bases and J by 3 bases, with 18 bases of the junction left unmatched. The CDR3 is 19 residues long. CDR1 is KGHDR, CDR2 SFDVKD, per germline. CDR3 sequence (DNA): TGTGCCACCCGTCCCGGGACTAGCGGACCAGGAGGGGGCTACAATGAGCAGTTCTTC. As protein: CATRPGTSGPGGGYNEQFF.

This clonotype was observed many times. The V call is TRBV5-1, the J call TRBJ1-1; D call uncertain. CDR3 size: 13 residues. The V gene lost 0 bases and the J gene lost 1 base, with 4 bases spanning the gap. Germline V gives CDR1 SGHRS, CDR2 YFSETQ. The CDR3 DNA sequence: TGCGCCAGCAGCTTGGAGTCGAACACTGAAGCTTTCTTT. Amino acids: CASSLESNTEAFF.

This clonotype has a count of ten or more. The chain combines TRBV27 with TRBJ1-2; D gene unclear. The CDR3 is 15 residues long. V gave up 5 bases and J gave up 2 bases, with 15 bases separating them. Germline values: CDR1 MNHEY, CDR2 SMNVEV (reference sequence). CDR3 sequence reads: CASSQSGSRNYGYTF. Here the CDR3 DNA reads TGTGCCAGCAGTCAGAGTGGTTCGAGGAACTATGGCTACACCTTC.

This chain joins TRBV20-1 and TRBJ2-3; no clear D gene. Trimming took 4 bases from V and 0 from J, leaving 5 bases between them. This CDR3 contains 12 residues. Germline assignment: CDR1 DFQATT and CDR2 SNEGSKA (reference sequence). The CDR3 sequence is CSATQSTDTQYF. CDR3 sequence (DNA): TGCAGTGCTACCCAGAGCACAGATACGCAGTATTTT.

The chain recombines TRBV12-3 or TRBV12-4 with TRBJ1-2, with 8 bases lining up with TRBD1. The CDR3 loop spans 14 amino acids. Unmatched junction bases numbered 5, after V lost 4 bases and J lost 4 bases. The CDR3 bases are TGTGCCAGCAGTTATGACAGGGGTTTCTATGGCTACACCTTC. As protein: CASSYDRGFYGYTF.

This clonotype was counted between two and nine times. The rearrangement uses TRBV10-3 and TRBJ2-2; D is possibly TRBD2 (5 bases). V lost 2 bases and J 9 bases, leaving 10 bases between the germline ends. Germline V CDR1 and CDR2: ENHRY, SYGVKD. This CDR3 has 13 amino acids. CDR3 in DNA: TGTGCCATCAGTGAGCTAGCCGGCAGGGAGCTGTTTTTT. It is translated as CAISELAGRELFF.

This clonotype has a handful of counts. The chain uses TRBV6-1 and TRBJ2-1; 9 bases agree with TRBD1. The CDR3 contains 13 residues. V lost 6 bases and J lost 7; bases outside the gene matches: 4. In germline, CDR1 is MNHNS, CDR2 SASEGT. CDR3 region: CASRTGGWNEQFF. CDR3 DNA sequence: TGTGCCAGCAGAACAGGGGGCTGGAATGAGCAGTTCTTC.

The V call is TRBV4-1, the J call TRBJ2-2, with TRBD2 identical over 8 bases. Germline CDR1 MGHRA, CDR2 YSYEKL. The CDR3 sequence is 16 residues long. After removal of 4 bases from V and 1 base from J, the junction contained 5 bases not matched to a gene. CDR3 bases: TGCGCCAGCAGCCGCTCTAGCGGGCTGAACACCGGGGAGCTGTTTTTT. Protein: CASSRSSGLNTGELFF.

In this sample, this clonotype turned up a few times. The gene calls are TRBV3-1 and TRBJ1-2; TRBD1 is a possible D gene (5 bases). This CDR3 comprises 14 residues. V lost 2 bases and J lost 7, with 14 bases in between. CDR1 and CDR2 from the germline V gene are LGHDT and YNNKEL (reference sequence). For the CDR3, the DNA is TGTGCCAGCAGCCAAACACAGGTGGCTGGTGGCTACACCTTC. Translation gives CASSQTQVAGGYTF.

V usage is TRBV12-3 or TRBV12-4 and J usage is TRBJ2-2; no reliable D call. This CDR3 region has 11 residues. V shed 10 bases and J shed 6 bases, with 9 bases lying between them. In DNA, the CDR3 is TGTGCCATTACAGTGGCCGGGGAGCTGTTTTTT. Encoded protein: CAITVAGELFF.

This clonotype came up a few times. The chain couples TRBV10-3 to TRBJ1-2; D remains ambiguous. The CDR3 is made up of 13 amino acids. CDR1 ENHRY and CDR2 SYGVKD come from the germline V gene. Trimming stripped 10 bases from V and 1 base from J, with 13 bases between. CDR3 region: CATSDGNNYGYTF. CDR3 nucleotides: TGTGCCACCTCGGACGGTAATAACTATGGCTACACCTTC.

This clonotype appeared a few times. DNA for the CDR3: TGTGCCAGCAGTTTTGTCATCTCTGGAAACACCATATATTTT. Its translation is CASSFVISGNTIYF. The rearrangement uses TRBV12-3 or TRBV12-4 and TRBJ1-3; D is uncertain. V was trimmed by 3 bases and J by 0 bases, leaving 6 bases between them. This CDR3 is built from 14 residues.

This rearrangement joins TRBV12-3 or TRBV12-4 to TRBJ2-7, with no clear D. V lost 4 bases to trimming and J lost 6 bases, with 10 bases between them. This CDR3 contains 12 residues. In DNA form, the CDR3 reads TGTGCCAGCAGTTCGTTACCGACCGAGCAGTACTTC. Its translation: CASSSLPTEQYF.

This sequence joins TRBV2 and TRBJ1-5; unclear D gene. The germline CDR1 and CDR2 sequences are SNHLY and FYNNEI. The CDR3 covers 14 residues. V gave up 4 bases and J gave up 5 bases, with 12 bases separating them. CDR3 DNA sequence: TGTGCCAGCAGTGGCCTTCAAGCGGATCAGCCCCAGCATTTT. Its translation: CASSGLQADQPQHF.

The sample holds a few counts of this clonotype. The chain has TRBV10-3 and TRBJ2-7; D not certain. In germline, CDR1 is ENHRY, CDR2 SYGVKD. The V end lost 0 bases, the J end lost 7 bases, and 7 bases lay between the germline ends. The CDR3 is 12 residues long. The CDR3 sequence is CAISESMGEQYF. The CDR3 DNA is TGTGCCATCAGTGAGTCGATGGGTGAGCAGTACTTC.

This chain's CDR3 is CSARGLAGRTYEQYF. CDR3 DNA: TGCAGTGCTAGGGGGCTAGCGGGAAGAACCTACGAGCAGTACTTC. The V and J genes are TRBV20-1 and TRBJ2-7; TRBD2 matches 9 bases. The V gene's germline CDR1 is DFQATT and CDR2 SNEGSKA (reference sequence). Losses at the gene ends were 3 bases for V and 2 bases for J; bases not matched to a gene: 8. The CDR3 runs 15 residues.

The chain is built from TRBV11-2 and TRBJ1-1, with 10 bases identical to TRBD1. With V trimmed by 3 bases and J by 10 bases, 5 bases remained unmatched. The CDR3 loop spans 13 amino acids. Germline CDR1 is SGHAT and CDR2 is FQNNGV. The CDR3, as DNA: TGTGCCAGCAGCTTCCATTGGACAGGGGGAGCTTTCTTT. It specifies CASSFHWTGGAFF.

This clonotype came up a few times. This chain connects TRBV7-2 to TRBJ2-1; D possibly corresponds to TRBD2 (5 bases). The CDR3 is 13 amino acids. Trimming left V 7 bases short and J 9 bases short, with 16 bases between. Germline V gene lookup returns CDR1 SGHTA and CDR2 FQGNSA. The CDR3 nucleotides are TGTGCCAGCACCTCGGTACACCGGGGTGAGCAGTTCTTC. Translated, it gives CASTSVHRGEQFF.

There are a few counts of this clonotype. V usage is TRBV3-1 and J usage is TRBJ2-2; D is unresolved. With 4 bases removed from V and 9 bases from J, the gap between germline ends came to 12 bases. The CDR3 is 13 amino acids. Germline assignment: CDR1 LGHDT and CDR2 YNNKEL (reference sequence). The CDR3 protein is CASSPLPLRELFF. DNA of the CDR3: TGTGCCAGCAGCCCCCTCCCTCTTCGGGAGCTGTTTTTT.

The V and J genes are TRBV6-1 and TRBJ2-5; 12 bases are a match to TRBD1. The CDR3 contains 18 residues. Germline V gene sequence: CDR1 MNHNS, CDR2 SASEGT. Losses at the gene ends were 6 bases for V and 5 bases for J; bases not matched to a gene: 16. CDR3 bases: TGTGCCAGCAGGGAGACACCGGGACAGGGGGCGGCCCGGGAGACCCAGTACTTC. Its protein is CASRETPGQGAARETQYF.

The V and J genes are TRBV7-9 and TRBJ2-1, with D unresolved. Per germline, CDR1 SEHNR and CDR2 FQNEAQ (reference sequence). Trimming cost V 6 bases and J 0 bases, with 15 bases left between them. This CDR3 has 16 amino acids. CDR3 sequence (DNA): TGTGCCAGCAGTCCCAAGACTGGCAGCTCCTACAATGAGCAGTTCTTC. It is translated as CASSPKTGSSYNEQFF. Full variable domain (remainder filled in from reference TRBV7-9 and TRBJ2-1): DTGVSQNPRHKITKRGQNVTFRCDPISEHNRLYWYRQTLGQGPEFLTYFQNEAQLEKSRLLSDRFSAERPKGSFSTLEIQRTEQGDSAMYLCASSPKTGSSYNEQFFGPGTRLTVL.

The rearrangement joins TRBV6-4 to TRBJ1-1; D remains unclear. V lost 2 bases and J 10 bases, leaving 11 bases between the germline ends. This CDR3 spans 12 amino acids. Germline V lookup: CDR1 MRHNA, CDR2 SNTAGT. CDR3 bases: TGTGCCAGCAGTGACAGTGTCGGTGCAGCTTTCTTT. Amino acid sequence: CASSDSVGAAFF.

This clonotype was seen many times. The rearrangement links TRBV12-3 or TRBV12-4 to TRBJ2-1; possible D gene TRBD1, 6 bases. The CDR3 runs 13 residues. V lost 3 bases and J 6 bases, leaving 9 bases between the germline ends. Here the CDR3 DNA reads TGTGCCAGCAGTTTCTCCAGGGGCAATGAGCAGTTCTTC. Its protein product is CASSFSRGNEQFF.

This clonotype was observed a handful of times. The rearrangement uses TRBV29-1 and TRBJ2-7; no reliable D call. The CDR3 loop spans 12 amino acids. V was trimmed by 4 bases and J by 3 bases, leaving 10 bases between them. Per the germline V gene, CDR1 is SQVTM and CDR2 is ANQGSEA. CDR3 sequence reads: CSVVRPNYEQYF. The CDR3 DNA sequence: TGCAGCGTTGTAAGGCCCAACTACGAGCAGTACTTC.

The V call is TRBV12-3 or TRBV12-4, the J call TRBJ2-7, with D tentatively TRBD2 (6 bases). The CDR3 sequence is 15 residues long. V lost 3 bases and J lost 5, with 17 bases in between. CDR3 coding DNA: TGTGCCAGCAGTTTGTGGAGGGCCGGTAAGAACGAGCAGTACTTC. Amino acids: CASSLWRAGKNEQYF.

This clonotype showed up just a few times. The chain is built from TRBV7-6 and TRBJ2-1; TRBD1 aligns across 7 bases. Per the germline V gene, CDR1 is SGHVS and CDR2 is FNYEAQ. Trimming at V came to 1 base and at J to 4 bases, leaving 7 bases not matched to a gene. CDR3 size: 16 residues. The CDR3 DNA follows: TGTGCCAGCAGCTTAGTTATAGGGGGCGCGTACAATGAGCAGTTCTTC. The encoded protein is CASSLVIGGAYNEQFF.

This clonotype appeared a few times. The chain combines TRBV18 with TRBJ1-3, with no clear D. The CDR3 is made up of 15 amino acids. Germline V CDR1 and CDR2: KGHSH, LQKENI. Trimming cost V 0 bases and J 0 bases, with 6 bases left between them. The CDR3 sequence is CASSPPASSGNTIYF. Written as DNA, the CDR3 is TGTGCCAGCTCACCACCGGCAAGCTCTGGAAACACCATATATTTT.